This entry lists 23 T cell receptor beta chains sequenced from one sample in a study of blood T cell repertoires in COVID-19. The repertoire was sequenced with immunoSEQ multiplex PCR; TCRdb's copy has only in-frame clones and lacks some. The top ten hold roughly 2.9% of the sample, which has some 300,000 clones, roughly 91% seen once. The sample comprised PBMCs or T cells enriched from blood (not recorded which). The source of these receptors is a woman aged 45-65 years who had been exposed to COVID-19.

The chain has TRBV6-5 and TRBJ1-2; D is possibly TRBD1 (6 bases). CDR1 and CDR2 (germline): MNHEY, SVGAGI. Deletions cut 10 bases from V and 5 bases from J, with 20 bases between. The CDR3 length is 14 residues. The CDR3 DNA sequence: TGTGCCACAAAGGCAAGGACAGACATTTATGGCTACACCTTC. Protein product: CATKARTDIYGYTF.

This sequence joins TRBV27 and TRBJ2-7; possibly TRBD2 for D (5 bases). Between the trimmed V and J ends, which lost 3 bases and 3 bases, there was a span of 21 bases. The CDR3 totals 17 residues. Per the germline V gene, CDR1 is MNHEY and CDR2 is SMNVEV (reference sequence). The CDR3 loop is CASSLRQTREFSYEQYF. CDR3 DNA: TGTGCCAGCAGTTTGCGGCAGACCCGGGAATTCAGCTACGAGCAGTACTTC.

This clone has a single count. The V gene is TRBV7-9, the J gene TRBJ2-5; perhaps TRBD2 as D (6 bases). V shed 5 bases and J shed 1 base, with 8 bases lying between them. The germline gives CDR1 SEHNR, CDR2 FQNEAQ (reference sequence). This CDR3 contains 13 residues. The CDR3 protein is CASSISGQETQYF. In nucleotides, the CDR3 is TGTGCCAGCAGCATTAGCGGCCAAGAGACCCAGTACTTC.

The chain couples TRBV11-2 to TRBJ1-2, with D hard to call. The V and J ends lost 2 bases and 4 bases respectively, with 14 bases between them. The CDR3 has 15 amino acids. Germline-derived CDR1 and CDR2 are SGHAT and FQNNGV. CDR3 nucleotide sequence: TGTGCCAGCAGCTTAACTGACGGCGGGTCCTATGGCTACACCTTC. It specifies CASSLTDGGSYGYTF. The entire variable domain, with the rest obtained from reference TRBV11-2 and TRBJ1-2, is as follows: EAGVAQSPRYKIIEKRQSVAFWCNPISGHATLYWYQQILGQGPKLLIQFQNNGVVDDSQLPKDRFSAERLKGVDSTLKIQPAKLEDSAVYLCASSLTDGGSYGYTFGSGTRLTVV.

The gene calls are TRBV15 and TRBJ1-6, with TRBD1 as a possible D gene (5 bases). Germline V gives CDR1 LNHNV, CDR2 YYDKDF (reference sequence). With 5 bases removed from V and 5 bases from J, the gap between germline ends came to 13 bases. This CDR3 has 15 amino acids. This CDR3 is CATSGFQGNNSPLHF. In DNA, the CDR3 is TGTGCCACCAGCGGGTTTCAGGGAAATAATTCACCCCTCCACTTT.

This rearrangement joins TRBV28 to TRBJ2-6; 10 bases align to TRBD1. The germline gives CDR1 MDHEN, CDR2 SYDVKM. This CDR3 comprises 18 residues. Trimming took 5 bases from V and 3 from J; bases not matched to a gene: 10. Here the CDR3 DNA reads TGTGCCAGCAGTGCGAACCCGGGACAGGGGCTTGGGGCCAACGTCCTGACTTTC. Residues: CASSANPGQGLGANVLTF.

This chain joins TRBV5-1 and TRBJ2-6; 8 bases line up with TRBD2. CDR1 and CDR2 (germline): SGHRS, YFSETQ. This CDR3 comprises 17 residues. Trimming removed 2 bases from V and 0 bases from J; junction bases left unmatched: 4. CDR3 sequence: CASSLAGAHSGANVLTF. CDR3 coding DNA: TGCGCCAGCAGCTTAGCGGGGGCTCACTCTGGGGCCAACGTCCTGACTTTC.

This clone has a single count. The chain uses TRBV5-1 and TRBJ2-2; maybe TRBD2 (5 bases). V lost 5 bases to trimming and J lost 5 bases, with 13 bases between them. The CDR3 has 14 residues. The germline V gene has CDR1 SGHRS and CDR2 YFSETQ. The CDR3 DNA reads as TGCGCCAGCAGGGGAGTTTATGGGACCGGGGAGCTGTTTTTT. It translates to CASRGVYGTGELFF.

This clone was counted only a few times. V usage is TRBV11-2 and J usage is TRBJ2-7, with 7 positions matching TRBD1. From germline, CDR1 is SGHAT and CDR2 FQNNGV. The J segment lost 3 bases and the V segment lost 5 bases, leaving 13 bases of the junction unmatched. The length of the CDR3 is 16 residues. The CDR3 sequence: CASSLIGDSKFYEQYF. The CDR3 DNA follows: TGTGCCAGCAGCCTAATAGGGGACAGCAAGTTCTACGAGCAGTACTTC.

The rearrangement joins TRBV5-1 to TRBJ1-1; a weak D match, TRBD1 (5 bases). CDR1 is SGHRS, CDR2 YFSETQ, per germline. Trimming removed 0 bases from V and 3 bases from J, with 15 bases in between. The CDR3 loop spans 16 amino acids. The CDR3 region is CASSLGPGGVDTEAFF. Written as DNA, the CDR3 is TGCGCCAGCAGCTTGGGCCCCGGAGGGGTGGACACTGAAGCTTTCTTT.

This clone occurred once. This chain links TRBV3-1 (or the pseudogene TRBV3-2) with TRBJ2-1, with D possibly being TRBD2 (6 bases). The V end was cut by 0 bases, the J end by 0 bases, with 9 bases between. Germline lookup yields CDR1 LGHDT and CDR2 YNNKEL (reference sequence). The CDR3 spans 16 residues. The CDR3 bases are TGTGCCAGCAGCCAAGAGGCGGGGAGCTCCTACAATGAGCAGTTCTTC. It specifies CASSQEAGSSYNEQFF.

The genes are TRBV11-2 and TRBJ1-1, with D unresolved. The V end was cut by 2 bases, the J end by 11 bases, with 9 bases between. The CDR3 extends over 11 amino acids. Germline lookup yields CDR1 SGHAT and CDR2 FQNNGV. CDR3 protein: CASSLKWEAFF. The CDR3 DNA sequence: TGTGCCAGCAGCTTAAAGTGGGAGGCTTTCTTT.

The rearrangement links TRBV19 to TRBJ2-7, with 8 bases identical to TRBD2. V dropped 4 bases and J dropped 0; count of bases not matched to a gene: 8. Germline CDR1 LNHDA, CDR2 SQIVND (reference sequence). The CDR3 sequence is 16 residues long. The CDR3 sequence: CASSTSGGGSSYEQYF. As DNA, the CDR3 is TGTGCCAGTAGTACGTCCGGGGGGGGCTCCTCCTACGAGCAGTACTTC.

This chain joins TRBV7-2 and TRBJ2-1; 9 positions match TRBD2. The CDR3 sequence is 17 residues long. Per germline, CDR1 SGHTA and CDR2 FQGNSA. Unmatched junction bases numbered 9, after V lost 4 bases and J lost 2 bases. DNA for the CDR3: TGTGCCAGCAGCTCACGGGAGCGGGGGGCAGCCTACAATGAGCAGTTCTTC. This sequence encodes CASSSRERGAAYNEQFF. The full variable domain, rest sourced from reference TRBV7-2 and TRBJ2-1, is GAGVSQSPSNKVTEKGKDVELRCDPISGHTALYWYRQSLGQGLEFLIYFQGNSAPDKSGLPSDRFSAERTGGSVSTLTIQRTQQEDSAVYLCASSSRERGAAYNEQFFGPGTRLTVL.

The chain joins TRBV7-9 to TRBJ2-7; TRBD1 matches at 7 bases. The CDR3 length is 14 residues. Germline V gene sequence: CDR1 SEHNR, CDR2 FQNEAQ (reference sequence). The J segment lost 2 bases and the V segment lost 5 bases, leaving 6 bases of the junction unmatched. For the CDR3, the DNA is TGTGCCAGCAGCCGATCGGGACAGCCCTACGAGCAGTACTTC. Its protein product is CASSRSGQPYEQYF.

This chain links TRBV3-1 (or the pseudogene TRBV3-2) with TRBJ1-5; tentative D call: TRBD1 (5 bases). Trimming cost V 0 bases and J 2 bases, with 17 bases left between them. The CDR3 has 18 residues. Germline loops: CDR1 LGHDT, CDR2 YNNKEL (reference sequence). The CDR3 coding sequence is TGTGCCAGCAGCCAAGACGTTTCAGGGATTAAGGGCAATCAGCCCCAGCATTTT. Translation: CASSQDVSGIKGNQPQHF.

The chain links TRBV11-2 to TRBJ2-7; D is undetermined. This CDR3 comprises 14 residues. The germline CDR1 and CDR2 sequences are SGHAT and FQNNGV. V was shortened by 0 bases and J by 5 bases, with 11 bases between the two germline ends. The CDR3 sequence is CASSLDVGYHEQYF. In nucleotides, the CDR3 is TGTGCCAGCAGCTTAGATGTCGGGTACCACGAGCAGTACTTC.

J is TRBJ1-4 and V is TRBV9, with 9 bases fitting TRBD1. CDR3 length: 17 residues. The germline CDR1 and CDR2 sequences are SGDLS and YYNGEE. After removal of 5 bases from V and 7 bases from J, the junction contained 15 bases not matched to a gene. The CDR3 bases are TGTGCCAGCAGTAAAGGAGGGGTCGGGACAGGGAGTGAAAAACTGTTTTTT. Its protein is CASSKGGVGTGSEKLFF.

The chain links TRBV5-1 to TRBJ1-1; D remains unclear. CDR1 is SGHRS, CDR2 YFSETQ, per germline. CDR3 length equals 17 residues. V was cut by 4 bases and J by 2 bases, with 21 bases left in between. The chain's CDR3 is CASSPGRGGRPNTEAFF. CDR3 DNA sequence: TGCGCCAGCAGCCCCGGACGGGGAGGGAGACCTAACACTGAAGCTTTCTTT. Full variable domain (missing parts from reference TRBV5-1 and TRBJ1-1): KAGVTQTPRYLIKTRGQQVTLSCSPISGHRSVSWYQQTPGQGLQFLFEYFSETQRNKGNFPGRFSGRQFSNSRSEMNVSTLELGDSALYLCASSPGRGGRPNTEAFFGQGTRLTVV.

The chain couples TRBV3-1 (or the pseudogene TRBV3-2) to TRBJ1-1; the match to TRBD1 covers 8 bases. Trimming removed 2 bases from V and 5 bases from J; junction bases left unmatched: 7. Germline CDR1 and CDR2: LGHDT and YNNKEL (reference sequence). The CDR3 is made up of 15 amino acids. Here the CDR3 reads CASSQYTGGRTEAFF. In DNA, the CDR3 is TGTGCCAGCAGCCAATATACAGGGGGAAGAACTGAAGCTTTCTTT.

This clone was seen only once. This chain joins TRBV4-1 and TRBJ1-4; possible D gene TRBD1, 5 bases. The CDR3 length is 16 residues. V was pared by 2 bases and J by 1 base, with 11 bases between. CDR1 is MGHRA and CDR2 is YSYEKL in the germline V gene. The CDR3 DNA is TGCGCCAGCAGCCAATTGACAGCACTAACTAATGAAAAACTGTTTTTT. Its protein product is CASSQLTALTNEKLFF.

V is TRBV3-1 (or the pseudogene TRBV3-2) and J is TRBJ1-6, with D possibly matching TRBD1 (5 bases). The length of the CDR3 is 13 residues. Germline CDR1 LGHDT, CDR2 YNNKEL (reference sequence). V was cut by 3 bases and J by 14 bases, with 14 bases left in between. CDR3 loop: CASSHGHVATLHF. CDR3 DNA: TGTGCCAGCAGCCACGGACACGTCGCGACCCTCCACTTT.

The chain uses TRBV5-4 and TRBJ2-3; D might be TRBD1 (5 bases). This CDR3 region has 16 residues. Looked up from germline, CDR1 is SGHNT and CDR2 is YYREEE (reference sequence). Trimming shortened V by 0 bases and J by 0 bases, and 11 bases separated the two germline ends. The CDR3 here is CASSLEGHWSTDTQYF. For the CDR3, the DNA is TGTGCCAGCAGCTTGGAAGGACACTGGAGCACAGATACGCAGTATTTT.